Below are 18 T cell receptor beta chains sequenced from a single sample in a study of cytomegalovirus exposure and HLA in healthy donors. PCR involved 60 Vbeta and 13 Jbeta primers. The protocol was immunoSEQ multiplex PCR, while the TCRdb copy is restricted to in-frame clones and leaves out a portion. The sample holds about 130,000 clones, about 74% seen once. The sample comprised PBMCs. These receptors all come from a woman aged 45-60 years in good health and CMV-seropositive.

The CDR3 loop reads CASSLMADHNEQFF. The CDR3 DNA follows: TGTGCCAGCAGCTTAATGGCAGATCACAATGAGCAGTTCTTC. The gene calls are TRBV11-2 and TRBJ2-1, with D unclear. Trimming took off 2 bases at V and 5 bases at J, with 10 bases between the two ends. This CDR3 comprises 14 residues. Per the germline V gene, CDR1 is SGHAT and CDR2 is FQNNGV.

This clone was counted between two and nine times. V and J are TRBV7-9 and TRBJ2-1; the D is unclear. This CDR3 has 12 residues. Trimming left V 2 bases short and J 7 bases short, with 6 bases between. Germline V lookup: CDR1 SEHNR, CDR2 FQNEAQ (reference sequence). CDR3 region: CASSLLANEQFF. In DNA, the CDR3 is TGTGCCAGCAGCTTATTGGCTAATGAGCAGTTCTTC.

The chain joins TRBV9 to TRBJ2-4; a weak D match, TRBD2 (5 bases). The V end was cut by 6 bases, the J end by 3 bases, with 13 bases between. The CDR3 has 14 amino acids. Germline CDR1 SGDLS, CDR2 YYNGEE. In DNA form, the CDR3 reads TGTGCCAGCACGCCGGGAATAGGCAAAAACATTCAGTACTTC. Translation gives CASTPGIGKNIQYF.

This chain uses TRBV19 with TRBJ2-2; 8 positions match TRBD1. The V gene's germline CDR1 is LNHDA and CDR2 SQIVND (reference sequence). V was pared by 5 bases and J by 10 bases, with 9 bases of the junction left unmatched. The CDR3 loop spans 14 amino acids. The CDR3 sequence: CASSEDWTGLELFF. In nucleotides, the CDR3 is TGTGCCAGTAGTGAGGACTGGACAGGGTTGGAGCTGTTTTTT. The whole variable domain, remainder taken from reference TRBV19 and TRBJ2-2, is DGGITQSPKYLFRKEGQNVTLSCEQNLNHDAMYWYRQDPGQGLRLIYYSQIVNDFQKGDIAEGYSVSREKKESFPLTVTSAQKNPTAFYLCASSEDWTGLELFFGEGSRLTVL.

The V call is TRBV11-2, the J call TRBJ1-6; D might be TRBD1 (6 bases). The germline V gene has CDR1 SGHAT and CDR2 FQNNGV. V lost 4 bases to trimming and J lost 6 bases, with 13 bases between them. This CDR3 is 15 amino acids long. The DNA of the CDR3 is TGTGCCAGCAGCTCTAATGGACAGATTAATTCACCCCTCCACTTT. Its translation: CASSSNGQINSPLHF.

V usage is TRBV5-1 and J usage is TRBJ1-2; 7 nucleotides line up with TRBD1. This CDR3 is built from 16 residues. V gave up 3 bases and J gave up 8 bases; unmatched junction bases: 16. Germline V gene data show CDR1 as SGHRS and CDR2 as YFSETQ. In DNA, the CDR3 is TGCGCCAGCAGCTCCACCGCAGGGGGATCATCAAGGGGCTACACCTTC. The encoded protein is CASSSTAGGSSRGYTF.

The chain combines TRBV11-2 with TRBJ1-2; 10 nucleotides agree with TRBD1. Germline V gene data show CDR1 as SGHAT and CDR2 as FQNNGV. This CDR3 has 17 residues. With 4 bases clipped from V and 7 bases from J, the junction kept 15 bases outside the gene matches. The DNA of the CDR3 is TGTGCCAGCAGCTCCCAAGGGGGGGGACAGGGGTTCGGTGGCTACACCTTC. Its translation: CASSSQGGGQGFGGYTF.

The chain carries TRBV19 and TRBJ2-3, with 10 bases fitting TRBD2. The CDR3 runs 19 residues. The junction had 12 bases not matched to a gene; V was cut back by 3 bases and J by 0 bases. CDR1 LNHDA and CDR2 SQIVND come from the germline V gene (reference sequence). CDR3 nucleotides: TGTGCCAGTAGTATTTCGTCTAGCGGGGGCCCCTCTAGCACAGATACGCAGTATTTT. It yields the protein CASSISSSGGPSSTDTQYF.

This clone was observed a handful of times. V is TRBV28 and J is TRBJ1-5; maybe TRBD1 (6 bases). This CDR3 contains 13 residues. Trimming left V 6 bases short and J 6 bases short, with 12 bases between. Germline values: CDR1 MDHEN, CDR2 SYDVKM. CDR3 nucleotide sequence: TGTGCCAGCAGGGGGGGGGCGGGTCAGCCCCAGCATTTT. Residues: CASRGGAGQPQHF.

This rearrangement joins TRBV7-9 to TRBJ2-7; 7 nucleotides line up with TRBD1. CDR1 is SEHNR, CDR2 FQNEAQ, per germline (reference sequence). CDR3 size: 14 residues. With 5 bases clipped from V and 0 bases from J, the junction kept 4 bases outside the gene matches. CDR3 DNA: TGTGCCAGCAGCCCGGGACAGCTCTCCTACGAGCAGTACTTC. Translating gives CASSPGQLSYEQYF.

This chain connects TRBV7-9 to TRBJ1-6, with TRBD1 matching 7 bases. V was clipped by 5 bases and J by 7 bases; unmatched bases: 5. Germline V gene data show CDR1 as SEHNR and CDR2 as FQNEAQ (reference sequence). The CDR3 loop spans 14 amino acids. The CDR3, as DNA: TGTGCCAGCAGCCTGGGACAGCCAAATTCACCCCTCCACTTT. This translates into CASSLGQPNSPLHF. The full variable domain, its missing parts supplied by reference TRBV7-9 and TRBJ1-6, is DTGVSQNPRHKITKRGQNVTFRCDPISEHNRLYWYRQTLGQGPEFLTYFQNEAQLEKSRLLSDRFSAERPKGSFSTLEIQRTEQGDSAMYLCASSLGQPNSPLHFGNGTRLTVT.

CDR3 protein: CAIRGTANYGYTF. CDR3 coding DNA: TGTGCCATCAGGGGGACAGCTAACTATGGCTACACCTTC. The gene calls are TRBV10-3 and TRBJ1-2; 7 bases are shared with TRBD1. V was clipped by 6 bases and J by 0 bases; unmatched bases: 1. The germline V gene has CDR1 ENHRY and CDR2 SYGVKD. This CDR3 comprises 13 residues.

The chain has TRBV29-1 and TRBJ2-2; 13 nucleotides agree with TRBD2. Germline values: CDR1 SQVTM, CDR2 ANQGSEA. V gave up 3 bases and J gave up 7 bases; unmatched junction bases: 8. The CDR3 contains 16 residues. The CDR3, as DNA: TGCAGCGTTGACGTACTAGCGGGGGGGCGCGGCGGGGAGCTGTTTTTT. It translates to CSVDVLAGGRGGELFF.

This clone was detected only a few times. V usage is TRBV5-1 and J usage is TRBJ2-1; D perhaps matches TRBD2 (5 bases). In germline, CDR1 is SGHRS, CDR2 YFSETQ. This CDR3 is 14 amino acids long. Trimming stripped 3 bases from V and 3 bases from J, with 10 bases between. CDR3 protein: CASSSGLIYNEQFF. The CDR3 DNA reads TGCGCCAGCAGCTCCGGACTGATCTACAATGAGCAGTTCTTC.

The CDR3 coding sequence is TGTGCCAGCAGCTTAACTCCAGGGGGCTATGGTTCACCCCTCCACTTT. Protein: CASSLTPGGYGSPLHF. This chain uses TRBV7-3 with TRBJ1-6; 8 bases line up with TRBD1. The length of the CDR3 is 16 residues. V was pared by 0 bases and J by 9 bases, with 7 bases of the junction left unmatched. The germline CDR1 and CDR2 sequences are SGHTA and FQGTGA.

In the case of this clone: A read error may produce the germline difference seen at one junction end. The chain uses TRBV29-1 and TRBJ1-2, with D tentatively TRBD1 (5 bases). Per germline, CDR1 SQVTM and CDR2 ANQGSEA. This CDR3 contains 11 residues. CDR3 sequence reads: CSVEGPGLHTF. The CDR3 DNA reads TGCAGCGTAGAAGGACCAGGGCTACACACCTTC.

The CDR3: CASSQDPTYNTEAFF. CDR3 DNA: TGCGCCAGCAGCCAAGATCCAACATACAACACTGAAGCTTTCTTT. The chain carries TRBV4-1 and TRBJ1-1, with unresolved D. This CDR3 contains 15 residues. Germline V gene lookup returns CDR1 MGHRA and CDR2 YSYEKL. V lost 0 bases to trimming and J lost 2 bases, with 10 bases between them.

The V and J genes are TRBV7-6 and TRBJ2-5; TRBD2 is a possible D gene (5 bases). The V and J ends lost 0 bases and 5 bases respectively, with 16 bases between them. Per the germline V gene, CDR1 is SGHVS and CDR2 is FNYEAQ. This CDR3 is 16 amino acids long. The CDR3 DNA reads TGTGCCAGCAGCTTAGCGCGTCGGGGTTCGTGGGAGACCCAGTACTTC. Protein sequence: CASSLARRGSWETQYF. Supplemented by reference TRBV7-6 and TRBJ2-5, the full variable domain reads GAGVSQSPRYKVTKRGQDVALRCDPISGHVSLYWYRQALGQGPEFLTYFNYEAQQDKSGLPNDRFSAERPEGSISTLTIQRTEQRDSAMYRCASSLARRGSWETQYFGPGTRLLVL.